The source of this TCR beta chain is a study of T cell repertoires in cytomegalovirus infection. TCRdb reanalysed the reads using MiXCR and keeps one entry per CDR3 protein. The repertoire includes around 300,000 distinct CDR3 sequences, roughly 25% of them detected once, and approximately 12% sits in the top ten. CDR3 size: 20 residues. Germline CDR1 and CDR2: MNHNS and SASEGT. V shed 0 bases, J shed 5 bases, and the junction held 19 bases outside the gene matches. This clonotype was counted between two and nine times. Its specificity is not known. The sequence was collected from a human donor in good health (CMV status not recorded). Some clones in this sample may be carry-over from other donors' samples. The genes are TRBV6-1 and TRBJ2-5, with 9 positions matching TRBD2. The sequencing used cultured PBMCs, collected from culture after CMV antigen stimulation. The CDR3 reads CASSEARGMAGGALRETQYF. The CDR3 DNA is TGTGCCAGCAGTGAAGCGCGAGGAATGGCGGGAGGGGCTTTGCGTGAGACCCAGTACTTC.